This is a list of T cell receptor beta chains from one sample in a study of blood T cell repertoires in COVID-19. Sequenced by immunoSEQ multiplex PCR; TCRdb stores in-frame clones only, minus some. The data contain about 370,000 clones, more than 70% of them singletons. Sample: peripheral blood. These receptors originate from a woman aged 25-40 years with COVID-19, enrolled during active disease. Both conserved end residues are part of each CDR3. A D gene is named only where the DNA matches it firmly. The listing skips clone size in some rows; elsewhere it reads once, few, many or a size class.

-	TRBV10-3	TRBJ2-7	-	TGTGCCATCAGTGAACTAACTCCCCCCTACGAGCAGTACTTC	CAISELTPPYEQYF
once	TRBV7-6	TRBJ2-3	TRBD2	TGTGCCAGCAGCTTAGGTCGGGGGGTCGGAGATACGCAGTATTTT	CASSLGRGVGDTQYF
-	TRBV7-2	TRBJ2-1	TRBD1	TGTGCCAGCAGCCCCATACCGGGACAGGGGACCTACAATGAGCAGTTCTTC	CASSPIPGQGTYNEQFF
-	TRBV6-1	TRBJ1-6	TRBD1	TGTGCCAGCAGTGAGGACAGGCTTTATAATTCACCCCTCCACTTT	CASSEDRLYNSPLHF
-	TRBV30	TRBJ1-5	TRBD1	TGTGCCTGGAACAGGGGCGATCAGCCCCAGCATTTT	CAWNRGDQPQHF
-	TRBV15	TRBJ2-7	TRBD1	TGTGCCACCAGCAGAGCGGGCCGGGACAGCTCCTACGAGCAGTACTTC	CATSRAGRDSSYEQYF
-	TRBV18	TRBJ1-4	-	TGTGCCAGCTCAGAACCGGGGTTCGGAAAACTGTTTTTT	CASSEPGFGKLFF
-	TRBV5-5	TRBJ2-1	TRBD2	TGTGCCAGCAGCTTGGGCCCTAGCGGGGGGGTATATGAGCAGTTCTTC	CASSLGPSGGVYEQFF
-	TRBV4-1	TRBJ2-5	TRBD2	TGCGCCAGCAGCCAAGTTAGCGGGGAGACCCAGTACTTC	CASSQVSGETQYF
-	TRBV9	TRBJ1-2	-	TGTGCCAGCAGCAGGGACTTCTCCGGCTACACCTTC	CASSRDFSGYTF
-	TRBV3-1/TRBV3-2	TRBJ2-5	-	TGTGCCAGCAGCCAAGAGGACAGAGAAGAGACCCAGTACTTC	CASSQEDREETQYF
few	TRBV12-3/TRBV12-4	TRBJ2-1	-	TGTGCCAGCAGACCGGTCCCCTCAGGGGAGCAGTTCTTC	CASRPVPSGEQFF
-	TRBV5-1	TRBJ2-2	TRBD1	TGCGCCAGCAGCCGGACAGGACAGGGACGGGCCGGGGAGCTGTTTTTT	CASSRTGQGRAGELFF
many	TRBV11-2	TRBJ2-1	-	TGTGCCAGCAGCCCGGGAACGTGGGAGAAATATAGCAATGAGCAGTTCTTC	CASSPGTWEKYSNEQFF
-	TRBV19	TRBJ2-7	TRBD1	TGTGCCAGTAGTGCCGGGACAGGGGGAACCTACGAGCAGTACTTC	CASSAGTGGTYEQYF
once	TRBV18	TRBJ1-6	-	TGTGCCAGCTCACCACAGGTGTGGCAGGGAAGCAATTCACCCCTCCACTTT	CASSPQVWQGSNSPLHF
-	TRBV9	TRBJ2-1	TRBD1	TGTGCCAGCAGCGTGAGGGGCGACAGGGCCTACAATGAGCAGTTCTTC	CASSVRGDRAYNEQFF
once	TRBV10-3	TRBJ1-5	-	TGTGCCAGCGCCGCATCAGGGTTAAGCAATCAGCCCCAGCATTTT	CASAASGLSNQPQHF
-	TRBV28	TRBJ1-2	-	TGTGCCAGCAGTCCCGCCGGAACAGGGCCTGGCTACACCTTC	CASSPAGTGPGYTF
once	TRBV5-1	TRBJ2-3	TRBD1	TGCGCCAGCAGCTTAGGGACAGGGCGGGATACGCAGTATTTT	CASSLGTGRDTQYF
-	TRBV27	TRBJ2-1	TRBD1	TGTGCCAGCAGTAACATCGACAGGGCCGAGTACAATGAGCAGTTCTTC	CASSNIDRAEYNEQFF
once	TRBV29-1	TRBJ2-2	TRBD1	TGCAGCGTTGCCCTAGGGACAGCGAACACCGGGGAGCTGTTTTTT	CSVALGTANTGELFF
-	TRBV7-8	TRBJ2-5	-	TGTGCCAGCAGCTTAGCAGCCCCTTCGGTTAAAGAGACCCAGTACTTC	CASSLAAPSVKETQYF
once	TRBV11-2	TRBJ2-3	-	TGTGCCAGCATTCGGAGGGCCCGAGAATGGGATACGCAGTATTTT	CASIRRAREWDTQYF
few	TRBV5-5	TRBJ2-1	TRBD2	TGTGCCAGCAGCTTGGCCCCTAGCGGGGGGGGTTACAATGAGCAGTTCTTC	CASSLAPSGGGYNEQFF
few	TRBV9	TRBJ2-7	TRBD1	TGTGCCAGCAGCGTAGACGGGACAGGGTACTACGAGCAGTACTTC	CASSVDGTGYYEQYF
few	TRBV9	TRBJ1-1	TRBD1	TGTGCCAGCAGCGTAGGACGGCAGGGGGCCACTGAAGCTTTCTTT	CASSVGRQGATEAFF
-	TRBV28	TRBJ1-3	-	TGTGCCAGCAGCCCCCCGGGGAACTCTGGAAACACCATATATTTT	CASSPPGNSGNTIYF
-	TRBV9	TRBJ2-3	-	TGTGCCAGCAGCCCAGGGAGGTTGGGCTCAGATACGCAGTATTTT	CASSPGRLGSDTQYF
-	TRBV12-5	TRBJ2-1	-	TGTGCTAGTGGTTTAAGGCCCGGGGTGGCCTACAATGAGCAGTTCTTC	CASGLRPGVAYNEQFF
-	TRBV10-3	TRBJ2-3	-	TGTGCCATCAGTTTTTCGGTGGGCACAGATACGCAGTATTTT	CAISFSVGTDTQYF
-	TRBV27	TRBJ2-3	-	TGTGCCAGCAGATTCTTGAGGGAAGGCGGCACAGATACGCAGTATTTT	CASRFLREGGTDTQYF
-	TRBV18	TRBJ2-2	-	TGTGCCAGCTCCTCTACGGGGGTCGACGGGGAGCTGTTTTTT	CASSSTGVDGELFF
-	TRBV7-7	TRBJ2-1	TRBD1	TGTGCTAGCAGTTCTGACAGGGGAAAGAACAATGAGCAGTTCTTC	CASSSDRGKNNEQFF
-	TRBV15	TRBJ1-2	TRBD1	TGTGCCACCAGCAGAGCCCAGGGGGCAATTGGCTACACCTTC	CATSRAQGAIGYTF
-	TRBV19	TRBJ1-1	-	TGTGCCAGTAGTATTGGTCAGGGAACTGAAGCTTTCTTT	CASSIGQGTEAFF
-	TRBV15	TRBJ2-3	-	TGTGCCACCAGCAGAGAACAGGGTCGTACGCAGTATTTT	CATSREQGRTQYF
-	TRBV11-2	TRBJ2-2	-	TGTGCCAGCAGCCGGGGAGGATCGAACACCGGGGAGCTGTTTTTT	CASSRGGSNTGELFF
-	TRBV7-2	TRBJ2-3	TRBD1	TGTGCCAGCAGCCCCCAGGGACAGGGGAATCAGTATTTT	CASSPQGQGNQYF
-	TRBV9	TRBJ2-1	TRBD1	TGTGCCAGCAGCCCCGAGGACAGGCGGCCCTACAATGAGCAGTTCTTC	CASSPEDRRPYNEQFF
-	TRBV4-3	TRBJ2-1	TRBD2	TGCGCCAGCAGCCAAGATCTATACGGGACTAGCGGGAGGGCCGTCGATGAGCAGTTCTTC	CASSQDLYGTSGRAVDEQFF
-	TRBV6-5	TRBJ1-1	-	TGTGCCAGCAGTTACTCACGGGGTGTACTCGCTGAAGCTTTCTTT	CASSYSRGVLAEAFF
-	TRBV6-2/TRBV6-3	TRBJ1-6	-	TGTGCCAGCAGTTACTCGGACAGTTATAATTCACCCCTCCACTTT	CASSYSDSYNSPLHF
-	TRBV4-3	TRBJ1-2	TRBD1	TGCGCCAGCAGCCACGAAACCGGGACAGGGGGTCAGTATGGCTACACCTTC	CASSHETGTGGQYGYTF
-	TRBV7-9	TRBJ1-2	TRBD1	TGTGCCAGCAGCCTAGGGGACAGCCAGTTTTATGGCTACACCTTC	CASSLGDSQFYGYTF
once	TRBV27	TRBJ1-1	TRBD1	TGTGCCAGCAGTTTATCCTCAGGGGGCACTGAAGCTTTCTTT	CASSLSSGGTEAFF